This T cell receptor (beta chain) emerged from a study of cytomegalovirus exposure and HLA in healthy donors (TCRdb year 2017). Regarding the complete study: According to an earlier analysis of 587 of the donors, some 180 million T cells yielded 90 million to 140 million unique TCR beta sequences and approximately 300 Gb of sequence data. Because of strong linkage in the cohort, roughly five DR-DQ haplotypes were treated as single units for association and clustering. Class I and class II HLA loci were covered by the typing at four-digit resolution. Genome-wide SNP genotypes for about 65% of the roughly 670 donors were used in a later genetic analysis, which treated that subset as a discovery cohort. Besides the first cohort of 500 to 700 subjects, a separate validation cohort made up of about 120 different subjects was used. The number of donors typed differed by locus, with about 629-630 for A, B, C, DRB1 and DQB1, around 500 for DQA1, 600 to 610 for DPA1, and around 450 for DPB1. The study aimed to test whether signatures of past pathogen exposure could be identified by cataloging public T cell receptors. Donor age, sex, ethnicity and CMV serostatus were compiled alongside the repertoire data. Rather than using new phenotypic data, the later analysis identified candidate immune exposures from TCR beta sequences and from how often those sequences occurred across donors. Every discovery cohort repertoire had been produced on one sequencing platform. High-throughput TCR immunosequencing, statistical association of individual TCRs with disease status, and machine learning were combined to predict cytomegalovirus infection status. An early release that covered more than 550 HLA-typed donors contained around 300 gigabases of sequencing data and 75 million to 100 million unique TCR sequences. A later analysis re-examined previously published TCR beta repertoires from 610 or so donors and added high-resolution HLA genotyping to investigate patterns of TCR occurrence. Of the roughly 400 genotyped donors, around 81% fell in the genetic ancestry cluster associated with self-reported Caucasian donors. On average, 235,054 unique TCR beta nucleotide sequences were sequenced per donor among 398 genotyped donors of the cohort, with 15% to 20% of those sequences being non-productive. In an earlier analysis of a few hundred of the donors, high-throughput TCR beta sequencing was used to judge whether each TCR beta V gene segment behaved as functional or pseudogenic. Using immunosequencing, the study profiled T cell repertoires from about 610 subjects and related those repertoires to cytomegalovirus serostatus.

The cohort comprised 710 or so healthy bone marrow donors. All cohort members were sampled while nominally healthy, although unrecorded immune exposures were likely present. The donor was CMV seronegative and was included in the group of a few hundred seronegative cohort members. A peripheral blood sample was collected from each donor, and TCR beta sequencing was performed on peripheral blood mononuclear cells. The Qiagen DNeasy Blood Extraction Kit was used to extract genomic DNA from the blood cell samples. In the germline V gene (reference sequence), CDR1 corresponds to SEHNR and CDR2 to FQNEAQ. The V end loses 4 bases and the J end loses 6 bases, and a stretch of 9 bases separates them. Counted from cysteine to phenylalanine, this CDR3 has 13 amino acids. Only CDR3 DNA is held: 39 bases, read in frame from base 1. Summary of the overall study and its limitations: In a later analysis, TCR association rates were found to vary across HLA loci, with the most associated TCRs seen for DRB1 alleles and the fewest for HLA-C alleles. Strong co-occurrence of HLA alleles, especially DR and DQ, made assigning TCR associations to individual alleles difficult. Some IMGT-functional V segments, including TRBV6-2 and TRBV6-3, could not be told apart with the 87-base-pair reads, so those segments were excluded. The earlier analysis of about 600 of the donors excluded 15 to 20 rarely observed V segments, including chromosome 9 orphons, because counts were too low. In a later analysis, several top co-occurrence clusters were reported to appear linked to parvovirus B19, influenza, CMV and Epstein-Barr virus. The sequencing pipeline was judged likely to have produced a cluster of highly shared sequence variants as a technical artifact. CMV serostatus was the only immune exposure information available for the cohort. In both the original and validation cohorts, the classifier was reported to diagnose cytomegalovirus status with high specificity and sensitivity. Linkage disequilibrium might explain the correlated functional status among segregating V segments, but an unknown experimental factor could not be ruled out. The presence/absence analyses assumed that sequencing depth was roughly uniform across donors, and that assumption may not be true. A further reported finding was that TCR beta sequences accurately predicted the HLA-A and HLA-B alleles for most subjects in the first cohort. Because some donors lacked HLA typing at each locus, the association tests relied only on the typed subset. According to a later analysis, most CMV-associated TCR beta chains appeared to be HLA-restricted, and the HLA associations seemed to be driven largely by CMV exposure. A later genetic analysis associated a missense DCLRE1C variant with V-gene and J-gene trimming of TCR beta chains, and an independent cohort replicated the association. While some public TCRs were present in many individuals, most TCR sequences turned up only very rarely across donors. An earlier analysis of around 600 of the donors showed that most TCR beta V segments appeared in productive rearrangements either about 87% or about 30% of the time, which broadly matched IMGT annotations. In vitro tests confirmed that a few of the cytomegalovirus-associated TCR beta chains recognize cytomegalovirus antigens. In a later analysis, some 17,000 TCR beta sequences were associated with specific HLA alleles at a false discovery rate of 0.05. According to a later genetic analysis, donors in an Asian-associated ancestry cluster had fewer N-insertions in productive TCRs than the roughly 670-donor mean. In this cohort, only TCR beta chains were sequenced, and detectable features were limited by the absence of alpha or paired-chain data. It was suggested by the authors that the approach could potentially be generalized to other disease states and immunological phenotypes. The study listed over 150 TCR beta chains as associated with cytomegalovirus. In a later analysis, HLA-associated TCR beta chains showed more clonal expansion and lower generation probabilities than non-associated chains that were equally common.

Note on this clone: The target of this receptor is not known. Base qualities were left out, and no much larger clone turns up one base away.

Libraries were made using the immunoSEQ multiplex PCR assay. A mixture of 60 forward primers for TCR Vbeta segments and 13 reverse primers for TCR Jbeta segments was used in the multiplex PCR. The CDR3 region of rearranged TCR beta genes was amplified from genomic DNA by a multiplex PCR assay. The amplified TCR beta libraries were sequenced on the Illumina HiSeq System as 87-base-pair reads. The study's own analysis went as follows. Across the 670 or so repertoires, a later analysis counted tens of millions of unique TCR beta chains, about 10 million of which were shared by at least two donors. Raw reads were error-corrected and collapsed into unique sequences by a nearest-neighbor algorithm in which closely related sequences were merged to remove PCR and sequencing errors. To assign V, D and J gene segments, CDR3 sequences were aligned to IMGT reference sequences. Each retained sequence needed at least a six-nucleotide match to both a V gene segment and a J gene segment. A rearrangement counted as productive if the CDR3 had no stop codons and remained in frame with V and J, and every other rearrangement counted as non-productive. Following IMGT convention, CDR3 was defined as the stretch from the second conserved V-encoded cysteine up to the conserved J-encoded phenylalanine. The earlier analysis of about 570 of the donors excluded any sequence lacking an unambiguous match to a single V gene segment. An earlier analysis of almost 600 of the donors classified V segments as functional when productive rearrangements were above 56.7% and as segregating when the standard deviation between donors was above 5%. To diagnose cytomegalovirus status from the catalog of TCR beta chain sequences, a statistical classification framework was built. In a later analysis, TCR nucleotide sequences were compared against IMGT/GENE-DB human TR gene sequences so that V and J genes could be assigned. Using the TCRdist pipeline, a later analysis assigned CDR3 sequences along with most-parsimonious VDJ recombination scenarios. In a later analysis, every TCR beta chain was defined by the combination of its CDR3 amino acid sequence and its V-gene family, and reads without a unique V-gene family were dropped. As a way to deal with suspected cross-contamination and a sequencing artifact, a later analysis dropped 450 to 700 nucleotide sequences that were highly shared and had low generation probability. In a later analysis, a clonal expansion index was calculated for each public chain from normalized within-repertoire ranks of inferred template counts. In a later analysis, generation probabilities were computed with a VDJ recombination model fitted to out-of-frame rearrangements, and the resulting probabilities were checked against IGoR. A later analysis scored TCR-TCR, TCR-HLA and TCR-CMV co-occurrence with hypergeometric tests, applying a repertoire-size bias correction to TCR pairs. To estimate false discovery rates, a later analysis permuted the HLA or CMV assignments 20 times. A later analysis grouped co-occurring TCRs with DBSCAN, adding TCRdist sequence similarity when clustering within HLA-allele-positive subsets. Repertoires with fewer than 30,000 or more than 120,000 public chains, plus five repertoires with anomalous nucleotide sharing, were excluded from co-occurrence clustering. The immuneACCESS repertoire file appears here via TCRdb, limited to in-frame rearrangements. These files lack a portion of the clones; in checked studies, under half of the deficit traces to unresolved V genes, and the cause of the others is not known. The V and J calls and clone size come from that table; D and trimming were worked out from the DNA. In this sample the table shows around 150,000 clones, approximately 70% of which occur a single time. 6.5% of the sample goes to the ten largest clones.

Specimen: PBMCs. The TCR originated in a woman in her sixties in good health and CMV-seronegative. The rearranged chain carries TRBV7-9 and TRBJ1-4, and possibly TRBD1, on 6 matching bases. The nucleotide sequence is given as TGTGCCAGCAGCTCCGGACAGTATGAAAAACTGTTTTTT. It encodes CASSSGQYEKLFF.